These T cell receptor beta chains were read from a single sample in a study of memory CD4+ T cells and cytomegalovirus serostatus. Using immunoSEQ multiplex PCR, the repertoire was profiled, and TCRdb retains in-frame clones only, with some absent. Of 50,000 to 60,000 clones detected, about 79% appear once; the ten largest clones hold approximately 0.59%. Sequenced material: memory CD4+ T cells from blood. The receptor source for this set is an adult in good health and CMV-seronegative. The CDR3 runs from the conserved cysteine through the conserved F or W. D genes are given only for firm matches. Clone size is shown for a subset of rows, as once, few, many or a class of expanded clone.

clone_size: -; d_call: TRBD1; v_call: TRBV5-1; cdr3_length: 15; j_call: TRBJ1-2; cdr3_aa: CASSLVEGADYGYTF; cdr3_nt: TGCGCCAGCAGCTTGGTGGAGGGGGCAGACTATGGCTACACCTTC
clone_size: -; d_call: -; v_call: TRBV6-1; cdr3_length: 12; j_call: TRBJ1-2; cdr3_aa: CASSDLGRGYTF; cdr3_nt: TGTGCCAGCAGTGATCTGGGGCGCGGCTACACCTTC
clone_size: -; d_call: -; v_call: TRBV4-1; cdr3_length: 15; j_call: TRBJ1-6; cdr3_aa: CASSQGRFGDSPLHF; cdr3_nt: TGCGCCAGCAGCCAAGGACGGTTTGGGGATTCACCCCTCCACTTT
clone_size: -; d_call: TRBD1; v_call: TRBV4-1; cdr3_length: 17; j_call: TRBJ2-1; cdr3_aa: CASSQVINRGSGNEQFF; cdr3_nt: TGCGCCAGCAGCCAAGTAATCAACAGGGGAAGTGGCAATGAGCAGTTCTTC
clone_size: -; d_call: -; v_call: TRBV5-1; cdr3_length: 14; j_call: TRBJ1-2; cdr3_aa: CASSHIIGVDGYTF; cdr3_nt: TGCGCCAGCAGTCATATCATAGGGGTAGATGGCTACACCTTC
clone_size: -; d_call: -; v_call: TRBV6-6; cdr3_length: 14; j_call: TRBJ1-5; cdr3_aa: CASSYDSRNQPQHF; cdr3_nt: TGTGCCAGCAGTTACGATTCGCGCAATCAGCCCCAGCATTTT
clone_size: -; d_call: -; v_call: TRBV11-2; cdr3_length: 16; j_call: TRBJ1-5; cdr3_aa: CASSLGASGGGQPQHF; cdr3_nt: TGTGCCAGCAGCTTAGGAGCGTCGGGGGGAGGTCAGCCCCAGCATTTT
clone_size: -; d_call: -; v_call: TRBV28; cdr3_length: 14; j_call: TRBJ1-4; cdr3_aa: CASSWGGGQEKLFF; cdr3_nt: TGTGCCAGCAGTTGGGGAGGGGGTCAAGAAAAACTGTTTTTT
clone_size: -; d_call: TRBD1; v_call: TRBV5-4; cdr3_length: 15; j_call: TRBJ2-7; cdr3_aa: CASSVDRGRSYEQYF; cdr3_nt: TGTGCCAGCAGCGTAGACAGGGGGCGAAGCTACGAGCAGTACTTC
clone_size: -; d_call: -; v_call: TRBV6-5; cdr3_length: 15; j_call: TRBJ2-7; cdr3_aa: CASSPPGQGNSEQYF; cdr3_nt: TGTGCCAGCAGTCCCCCGGGGCAGGGGAACTCCGAGCAGTACTTC
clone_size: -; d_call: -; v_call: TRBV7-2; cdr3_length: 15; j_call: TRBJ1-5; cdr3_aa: CASSLGAGSGQPQHF; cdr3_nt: TGTGCCAGCAGCTTAGGGGCAGGGAGCGGTCAGCCCCAGCATTTT
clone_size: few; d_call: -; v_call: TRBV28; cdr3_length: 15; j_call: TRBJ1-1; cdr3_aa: CASSPPGATNTEAFF; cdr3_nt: TGTGCCAGCAGTCCACCAGGGGCTACAAACACTGAAGCTTTCTTT
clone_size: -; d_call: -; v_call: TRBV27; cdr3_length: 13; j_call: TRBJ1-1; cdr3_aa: CASSSREGTEAFF; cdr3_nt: TGTGCCAGCAGTTCCAGGGAGGGAACTGAAGCTTTCTTT
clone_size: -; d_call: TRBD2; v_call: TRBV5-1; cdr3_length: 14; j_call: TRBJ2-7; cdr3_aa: CASRIAGGPYEQYF; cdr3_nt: TGCGCCAGCAGAATAGCGGGGGGACCCTACGAGCAGTACTTC
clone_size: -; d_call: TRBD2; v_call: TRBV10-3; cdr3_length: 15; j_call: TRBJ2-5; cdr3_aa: CAISEAGGYQETQYF; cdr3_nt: TGTGCCATCAGTGAGGCGGGGGGCTACCAAGAGACCCAGTACTTC
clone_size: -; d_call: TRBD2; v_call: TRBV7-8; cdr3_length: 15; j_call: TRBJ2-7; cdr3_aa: CASSSLAGGIYEQYF; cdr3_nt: TGTGCCAGCAGCTCTCTAGCGGGGGGTATATACGAGCAGTACTTC
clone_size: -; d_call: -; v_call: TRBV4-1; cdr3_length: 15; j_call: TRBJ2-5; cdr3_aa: CASSQPTKRGETQYF; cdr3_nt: TGCGCCAGCAGCCAACCGACAAAGAGAGGGGAGACCCAGTACTTC
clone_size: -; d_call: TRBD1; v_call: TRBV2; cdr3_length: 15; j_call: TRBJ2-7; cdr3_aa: CASNRGQLGSYEQYF; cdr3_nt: TGTGCCAGCAATAGGGGACAGCTAGGCTCCTACGAGCAGTACTTC
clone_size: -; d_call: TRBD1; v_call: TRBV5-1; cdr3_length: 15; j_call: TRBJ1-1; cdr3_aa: CASSLTGGFNTEAFF; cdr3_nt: TGCGCCAGCAGCTTGACAGGGGGCTTTAACACTGAAGCTTTCTTT
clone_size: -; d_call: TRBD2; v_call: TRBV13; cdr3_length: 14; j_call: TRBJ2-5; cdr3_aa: CASSEGLVSETQYF; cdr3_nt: TGTGCCAGCAGCGAGGGACTAGTCAGCGAGACCCAGTACTTC
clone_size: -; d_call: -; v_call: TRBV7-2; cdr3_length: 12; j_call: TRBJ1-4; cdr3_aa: CASSLEREKLFF; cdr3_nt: TGTGCCAGCAGCCTCGAACGGGAAAAACTGTTTTTT
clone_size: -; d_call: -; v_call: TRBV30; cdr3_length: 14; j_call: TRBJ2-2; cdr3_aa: CAWRNAANTGELFF; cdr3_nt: TGTGCCTGGAGAAACGCGGCGAACACCGGGGAGCTGTTTTTT
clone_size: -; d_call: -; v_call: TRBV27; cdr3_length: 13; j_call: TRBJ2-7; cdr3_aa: CASSRRDSYEQYF; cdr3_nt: TGTGCCAGCAGCCGGAGGGACTCCTACGAGCAGTACTTC
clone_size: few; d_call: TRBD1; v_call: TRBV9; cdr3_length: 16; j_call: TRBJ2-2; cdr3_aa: CASSPSVRGPAGELFF; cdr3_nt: TGTGCCAGCAGCCCAAGTGTCAGGGGGCCGGCCGGGGAGCTGTTTTTT
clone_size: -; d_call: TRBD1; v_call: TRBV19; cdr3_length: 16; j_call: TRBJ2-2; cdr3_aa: CASSSGQGRNTGELFF; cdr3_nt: TGTGCCAGTAGTTCCGGACAGGGGAGAAACACCGGGGAGCTGTTTTTT
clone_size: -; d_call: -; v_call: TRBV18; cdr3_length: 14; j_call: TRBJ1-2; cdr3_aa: CASSPGEGTYGYTF; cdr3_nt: TGTGCCAGCTCACCAGGTGAAGGAACCTATGGCTACACCTTC
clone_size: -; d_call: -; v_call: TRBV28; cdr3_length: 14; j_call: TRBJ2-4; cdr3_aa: CASSLGGAPNIQYF; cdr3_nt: TGTGCCAGCAGTTTGGGGGGGGCCCCAAACATTCAGTACTTC
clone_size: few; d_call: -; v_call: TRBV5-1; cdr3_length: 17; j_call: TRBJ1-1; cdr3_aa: CASSLAGGGIMNTEAFF; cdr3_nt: TGCGCCAGCAGCTTGGCTGGCGGGGGGATAATGAACACTGAAGCTTTCTTT
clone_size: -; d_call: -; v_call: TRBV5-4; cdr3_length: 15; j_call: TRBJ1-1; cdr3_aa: CASSPTRGGKTEAFF; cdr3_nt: TGTGCCAGCAGCCCGACTCGGGGAGGAAAGACTGAAGCTTTCTTT
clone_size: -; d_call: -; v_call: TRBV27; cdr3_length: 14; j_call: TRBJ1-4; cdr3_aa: CASRDGQMNEKLFF; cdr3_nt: TGTGCCAGCAGAGACGGACAGATGAATGAAAAACTGTTTTTT
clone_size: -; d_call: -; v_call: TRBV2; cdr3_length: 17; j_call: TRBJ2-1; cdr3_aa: CASNRRGGQGSYNEQFF; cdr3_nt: TGTGCCAGCAATCGAAGGGGGGGCCAGGGTTCCTACAATGAGCAGTTCTTC
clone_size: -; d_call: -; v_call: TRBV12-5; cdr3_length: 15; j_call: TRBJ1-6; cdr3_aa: CASGLAQGIWSPLHF; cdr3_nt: TGTGCTAGTGGTTTGGCGCAGGGGATTTGGTCACCCCTCCACTTT
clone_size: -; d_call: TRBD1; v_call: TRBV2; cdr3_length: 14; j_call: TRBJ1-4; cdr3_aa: CASSADRVDEKLFF; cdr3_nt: TGTGCCAGCAGTGCGGACAGGGTGGATGAAAAACTGTTTTTT
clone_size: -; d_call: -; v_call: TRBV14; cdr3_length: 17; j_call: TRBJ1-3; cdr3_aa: CASSQGRRVSSGNTIYF; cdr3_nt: TGTGCCAGCAGCCAAGGTCGGAGGGTCAGCTCTGGAAACACCATATATTTT
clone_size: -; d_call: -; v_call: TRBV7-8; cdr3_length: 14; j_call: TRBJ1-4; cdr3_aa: CASSLAPANEKLFF; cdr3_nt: TGTGCCAGCAGCTTAGCACCCGCAAATGAAAAACTGTTTTTT
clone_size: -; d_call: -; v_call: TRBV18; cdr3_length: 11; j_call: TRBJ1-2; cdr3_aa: CASSSLYGYTF; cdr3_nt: TGTGCCAGCTCGTCCCTATATGGCTACACCTTC
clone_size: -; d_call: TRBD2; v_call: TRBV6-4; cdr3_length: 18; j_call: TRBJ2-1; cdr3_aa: CASSETSGGAGSYNEQFF; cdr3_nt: TGTGCCAGCAGTGAAACTAGCGGGGGGGCCGGGTCCTACAATGAGCAGTTCTTC